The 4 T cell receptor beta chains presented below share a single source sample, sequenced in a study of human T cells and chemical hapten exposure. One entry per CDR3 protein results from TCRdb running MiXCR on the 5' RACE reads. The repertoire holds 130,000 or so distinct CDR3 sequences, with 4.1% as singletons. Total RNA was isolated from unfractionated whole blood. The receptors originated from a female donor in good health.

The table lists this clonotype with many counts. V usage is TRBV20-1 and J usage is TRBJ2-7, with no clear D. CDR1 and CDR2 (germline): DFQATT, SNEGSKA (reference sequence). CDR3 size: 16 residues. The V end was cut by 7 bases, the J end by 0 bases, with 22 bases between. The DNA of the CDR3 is TGCAGTGGAGAGCTAGTGTTTGAGTTAAGCTCCTACGAGCAGTACTTC. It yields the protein CSGELVFELSSYEQYF.

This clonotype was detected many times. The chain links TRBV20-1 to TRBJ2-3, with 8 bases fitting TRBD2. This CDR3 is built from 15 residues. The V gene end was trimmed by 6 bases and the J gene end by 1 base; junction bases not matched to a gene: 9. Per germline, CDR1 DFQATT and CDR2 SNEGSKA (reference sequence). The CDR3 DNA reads TGCAGTGCATCGGGACTAGGAGGGGGCACAGATACGCAGTATTTT. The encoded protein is CSASGLGGGTDTQYF.

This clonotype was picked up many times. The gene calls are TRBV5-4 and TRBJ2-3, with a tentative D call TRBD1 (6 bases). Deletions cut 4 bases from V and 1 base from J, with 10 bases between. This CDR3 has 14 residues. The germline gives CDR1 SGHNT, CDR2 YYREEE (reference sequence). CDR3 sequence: CASSLGQRTDTQYF. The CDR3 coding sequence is TGTGCCAGCAGCCTAGGACAGCGCACAGATACGCAGTATTTT.

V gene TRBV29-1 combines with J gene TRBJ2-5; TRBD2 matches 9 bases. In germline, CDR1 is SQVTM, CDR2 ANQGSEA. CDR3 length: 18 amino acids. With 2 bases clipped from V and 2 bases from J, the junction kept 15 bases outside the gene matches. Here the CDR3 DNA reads TGCAGCGTTGAATGGCTAGCGGGGCCCGCTCGAAGGCAAGAGACCCAGTACTTC. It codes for CSVEWLAGPARRQETQYF. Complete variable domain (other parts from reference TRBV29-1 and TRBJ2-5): SAVISQKPSRDICQRGTSLTIQCQVDSQVTMMFWYRQQPGQSLTLIATANQGSEATYESGFVIDKFPISRPNLTFSTLTVSNMSPEDSSIYLCSVEWLAGPARRQETQYFGPGTRLLVL.